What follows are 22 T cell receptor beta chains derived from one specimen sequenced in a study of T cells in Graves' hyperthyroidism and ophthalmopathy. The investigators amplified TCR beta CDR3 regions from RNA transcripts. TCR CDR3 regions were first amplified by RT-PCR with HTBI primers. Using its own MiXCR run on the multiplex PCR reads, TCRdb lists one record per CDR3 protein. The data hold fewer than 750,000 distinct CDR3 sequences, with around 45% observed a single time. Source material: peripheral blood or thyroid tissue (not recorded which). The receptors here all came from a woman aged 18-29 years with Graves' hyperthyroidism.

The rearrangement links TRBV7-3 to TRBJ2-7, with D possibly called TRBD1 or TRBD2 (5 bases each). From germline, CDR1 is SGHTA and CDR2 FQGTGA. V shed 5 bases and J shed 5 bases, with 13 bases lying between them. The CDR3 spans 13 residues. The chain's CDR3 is CASSKSLGDEQYF. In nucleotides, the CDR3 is TGTGCCAGCAGCAAGTCCCTGGGGGACGAGCAGTACTTC.

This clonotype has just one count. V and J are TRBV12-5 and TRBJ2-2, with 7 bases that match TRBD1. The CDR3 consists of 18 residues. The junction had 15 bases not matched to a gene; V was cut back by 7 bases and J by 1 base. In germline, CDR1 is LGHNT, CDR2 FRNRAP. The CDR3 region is CASALVHRGGVNTGELFF. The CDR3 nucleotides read TGTGCTAGTGCCCTGGTACATAGAGGGGGCGTGAACACCGGGGAGCTGTTTTTT.

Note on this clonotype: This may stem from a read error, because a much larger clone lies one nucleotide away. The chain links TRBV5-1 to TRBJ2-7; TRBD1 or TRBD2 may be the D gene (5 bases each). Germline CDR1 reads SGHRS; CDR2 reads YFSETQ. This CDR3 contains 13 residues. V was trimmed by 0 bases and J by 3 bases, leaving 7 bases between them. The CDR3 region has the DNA TGCGCCAGCAGCTTGGTGGGACGCTACGAGCAGTACTTC. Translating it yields CASSLVGRYEQYF.

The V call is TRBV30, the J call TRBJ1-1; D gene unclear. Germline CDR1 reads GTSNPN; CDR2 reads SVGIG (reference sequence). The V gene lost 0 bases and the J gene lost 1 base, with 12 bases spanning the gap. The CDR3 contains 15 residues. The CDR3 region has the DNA TGTGCCTGGAGTGTATCCCCTCCAGGGAACACTGAAGCTTTCTTT. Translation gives CAWSVSPPGNTEAFF.

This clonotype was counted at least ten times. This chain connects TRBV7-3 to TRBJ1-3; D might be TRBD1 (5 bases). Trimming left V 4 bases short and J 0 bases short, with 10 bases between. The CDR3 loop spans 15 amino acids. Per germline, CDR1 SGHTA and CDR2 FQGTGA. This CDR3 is CASSSGTLSGNTIYF. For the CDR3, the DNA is TGTGCCAGCAGCTCAGGGACCCTCTCTGGAAACACCATATATTTT.

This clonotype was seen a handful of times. CDR3 protein: CASSPGASRPGANVLTF. The CDR3 coding sequence is TGTGCCAGCAGCCCCGGGGCATCCCGCCCTGGGGCCAACGTCCTGACTTTC. The chain employs TRBV3-1 and TRBJ2-6; D tentatively fits TRBD1 or TRBD2 (5 bases each). This CDR3 has 17 amino acids. Germline CDR1 and CDR2: LGHDT and YNNKEL (reference sequence). V lost 4 bases and J 2 bases, leaving 15 bases between the germline ends.

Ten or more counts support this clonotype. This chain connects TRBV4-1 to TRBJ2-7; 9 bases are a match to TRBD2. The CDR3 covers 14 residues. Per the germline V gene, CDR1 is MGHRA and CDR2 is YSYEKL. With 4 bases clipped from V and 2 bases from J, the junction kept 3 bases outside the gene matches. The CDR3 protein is CASSRTSEAYEQYF. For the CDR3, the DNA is TGCGCCAGCAGCCGGACTAGCGAGGCCTACGAGCAGTACTTC.

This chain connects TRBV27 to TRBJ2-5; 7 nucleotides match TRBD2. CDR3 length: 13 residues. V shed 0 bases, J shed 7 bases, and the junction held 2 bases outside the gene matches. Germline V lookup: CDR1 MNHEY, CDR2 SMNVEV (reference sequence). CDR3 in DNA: TGTGCCAGCAGTTTATCGGGGGAGGGGACCCAGTACTTC. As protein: CASSLSGEGTQYF.

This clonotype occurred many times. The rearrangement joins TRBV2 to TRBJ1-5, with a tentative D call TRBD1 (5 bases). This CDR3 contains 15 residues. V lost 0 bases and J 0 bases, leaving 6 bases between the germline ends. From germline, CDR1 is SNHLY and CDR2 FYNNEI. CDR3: CASSEAQVSNQPQHF. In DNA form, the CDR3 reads TGTGCCAGCAGTGAAGCACAGGTTAGCAATCAGCCCCAGCATTTT.

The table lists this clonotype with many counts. Here the CDR3 reads CASTFTWGSPLHF. CDR3 coding DNA: TGTGCCAGCACCTTTACCTGGGGGTCACCCCTCCACTTT. The chain combines TRBV7-9 with TRBJ1-6, with D maybe TRBD1 (5 bases). Trimming removed 7 bases at V and 10 bases at J, with 14 bases between. Germline V gene data show CDR1 as SEHNR and CDR2 as FQNEAQ (reference sequence). The CDR3 extends over 13 amino acids.

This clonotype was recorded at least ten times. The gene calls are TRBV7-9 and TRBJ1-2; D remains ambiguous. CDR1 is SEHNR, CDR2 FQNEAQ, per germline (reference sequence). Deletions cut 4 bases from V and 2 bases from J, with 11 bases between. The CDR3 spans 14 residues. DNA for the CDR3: TGTGCCAGCAGCTCTCGGGCCGAGAACTATGGCTACACCTTC. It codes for CASSSRAENYGYTF.

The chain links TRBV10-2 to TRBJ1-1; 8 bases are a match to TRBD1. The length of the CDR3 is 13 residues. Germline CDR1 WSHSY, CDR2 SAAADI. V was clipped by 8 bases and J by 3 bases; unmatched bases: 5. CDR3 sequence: CASYGQGYTEAFF. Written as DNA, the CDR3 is TGCGCCAGCTATGGACAGGGTTACACTGAAGCTTTCTTT.

The CDR3 DNA is TGTGCCAGCACCCTGACAGGGGCGATCTACACTGAAGCTTTCTTT. Translated, it gives CASTLTGAIYTEAFF. The J gene is TRBJ1-1, the V gene TRBV5-8, with 8 bases fitting TRBD1. The CDR3 length is 15 residues. The germline V gene encodes CDR1 SGHTS and CDR2 YDEGEE. The junction had 10 bases not matched to a gene; V was cut back by 6 bases and J by 3 bases.

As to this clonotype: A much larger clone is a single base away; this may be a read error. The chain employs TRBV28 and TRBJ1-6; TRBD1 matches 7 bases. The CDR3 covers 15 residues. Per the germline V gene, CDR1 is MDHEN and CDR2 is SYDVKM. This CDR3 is CASSQDRLGNSPFHF. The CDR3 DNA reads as TGTGCCAGCTCCCAGGACAGGCTCGGGAATTCACCCTTCCACTTT.

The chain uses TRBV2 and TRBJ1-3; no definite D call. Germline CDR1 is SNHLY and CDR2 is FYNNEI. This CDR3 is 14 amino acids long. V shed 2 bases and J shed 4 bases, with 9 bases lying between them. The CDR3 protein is CASSEKLQGNTIYF. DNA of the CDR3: TGTGCCAGCAGTGAAAAACTACAGGGAAACACCATATATTTT.

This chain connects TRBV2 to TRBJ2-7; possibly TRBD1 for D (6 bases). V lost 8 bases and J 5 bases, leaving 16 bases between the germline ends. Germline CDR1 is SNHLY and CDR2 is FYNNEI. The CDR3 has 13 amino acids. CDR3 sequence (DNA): TGTGCCAGCTGCCCTGACAGGCGAGACGAGCAGTACTTC. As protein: CASCPDRRDEQYF. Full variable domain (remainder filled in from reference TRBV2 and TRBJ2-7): EPEVTQTPSHQVTQMGQEVILRCVPISNHLYFYWYRQILGQKVEFLVSFYNNEISEKSEIFDDQFSVERPDGSNFTLKIRSTKLEDSAMYFCASCPDRRDEQYFGPGTRLTVT.

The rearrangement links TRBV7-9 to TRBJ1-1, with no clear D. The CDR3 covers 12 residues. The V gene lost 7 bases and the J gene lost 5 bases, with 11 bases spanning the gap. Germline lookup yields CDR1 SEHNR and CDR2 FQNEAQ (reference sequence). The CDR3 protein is CASTSRGTEAFF. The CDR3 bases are TGTGCCAGCACTTCCCGCGGGACTGAAGCTTTCTTT.

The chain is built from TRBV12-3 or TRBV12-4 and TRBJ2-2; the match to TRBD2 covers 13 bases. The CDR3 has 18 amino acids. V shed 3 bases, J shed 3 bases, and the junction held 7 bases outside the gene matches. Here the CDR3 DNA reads TGTGCCAGCAGTTTTTTACTAGCGGGAGGGAGATACACCGGGGAGCTGTTTTTT. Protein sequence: CASSFLLAGGRYTGELFF.

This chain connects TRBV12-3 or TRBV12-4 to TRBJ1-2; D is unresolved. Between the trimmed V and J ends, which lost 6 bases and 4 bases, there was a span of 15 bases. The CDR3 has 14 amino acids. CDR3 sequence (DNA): TGTGCCAGCAGGCACAGAGGACTGCTCTATGGCTACACCTTC. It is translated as CASRHRGLLYGYTF.

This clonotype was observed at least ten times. CDR3 protein: CSVEDPGLDYEQYF. Written as DNA, the CDR3 is TGCAGCGTTGAAGATCCGGGACTAGACTACGAGCAGTACTTC. The V call is TRBV29-1, the J call TRBJ2-7, with TRBD2 identical over 8 bases. Germline-derived CDR1 and CDR2 are SQVTM and ANQGSEA. The CDR3 totals 14 residues. V shed 0 bases, J shed 3 bases, and the junction held 4 bases outside the gene matches.

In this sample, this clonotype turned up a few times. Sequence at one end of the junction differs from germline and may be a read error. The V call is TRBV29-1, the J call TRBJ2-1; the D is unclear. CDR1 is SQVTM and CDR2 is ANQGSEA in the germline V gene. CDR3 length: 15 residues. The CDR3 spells CSVGPPSSSHNEQFF. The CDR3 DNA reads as TGCAGCGTTGGTCCGCCGTCGAGCTCCCACAATGAGCAGTTCTTC.

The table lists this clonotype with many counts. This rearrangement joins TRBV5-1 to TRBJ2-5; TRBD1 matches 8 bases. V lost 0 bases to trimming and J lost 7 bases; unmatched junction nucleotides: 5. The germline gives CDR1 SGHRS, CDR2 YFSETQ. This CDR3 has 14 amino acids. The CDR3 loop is CASSLDGQGGTQYF. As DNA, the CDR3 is TGCGCCAGCAGCTTGGATGGACAGGGTGGGACCCAGTACTTC. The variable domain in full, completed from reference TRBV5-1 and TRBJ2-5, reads KAGVTQTPRYLIKTRGQQVTLSCSPISGHRSVSWYQQTPGQGLQFLFEYFSETQRNKGNFPGRFSGRQFSNSRSEMNVSTLELGDSALYLCASSLDGQGGTQYFGPGTRLLVL.